This T cell receptor beta chain was retrieved from a study of blood T cells in healthy people across ages. Study summary: About one barcoded TCR beta cDNA was captured per two T cells.

The CDR3 is made up of 12 amino acids. Deletions cut 4 bases from V and 3 bases from J, with 6 bases between. In germline, CDR1 is MNHEY, CDR2 SVGEGT. This clonotype appeared a few times. Then a second PCR, running about 6 to 12 cycles, was carried out with a sample-barcoded 5' primer and a J-beta primer mix. Via MiXCR, TCRdb re-called the 5' RACE reads, giving one row per CDR3 protein. This table holds roughly 1,000,000 distinct CDR3 sequences, around 27% found once. These data also formed part of another study, on T cells of mothers and their children.

V is TRBV6-2 or TRBV6-3 and J is TRBJ1-2; D uncertain. Sample: blood. This clonotype originated in a girl aged 2 to 9 in good health. CDR3 in DNA: TGTGCCAGCAGTTTCTCCGACTATGGCTACACCTTC. It encodes CASSFSDYGYTF.